The sequence of this T cell receptor (beta chain) was determined in a study of blood T cell repertoires in COVID-19. On the study more broadly: The study drew acute and convalescent COVID-19 samples from the United States, Italy and Spain. T cells, B-cell-depleted T cells, or PBMCs provided the cDNA or gDNA that served as material.

Produced via immunoSEQ multiplex PCR; TCRdb's table is partial and in-frame only. The table shows more than 85,000 clones, with approximately 80% occurring only once. The sequence was collected from a man between 60 and 75 years old with active or convalescent COVID-19. Input material: peripheral blood.

In nucleotides, the CDR3 is TGTGCCACCAGTGATTCAGGGATTACTGAAGCTTTCTTT. Its translation: CATSDSGITEAFF. The genes are TRBV24-1 and TRBJ1-1, with TRBD1 as a possible D gene (5 bases). The V gene lost 2 bases and the J gene lost 5 bases, with 8 bases spanning the gap. Per germline, CDR1 KGHDR and CDR2 SFDVKD. The CDR3 consists of 13 residues.